This T cell receptor (beta chain) was sequenced in a study of cytomegalovirus exposure and HLA in healthy donors. Primers: 60 Vbeta forward and 13 Jbeta reverse. As handled by the study authors: An analysis that came later counted roughly 87 million unique TCR beta chains, approximately 12 million shared. Profiled with immunoSEQ multiplex PCR; TCRdb holds only in-frame clones, not every one. The DNA was the basis for D and trimming; V, J and clone size are from that table. The sample has 150,000 to 180,000 clones, approximately 74% seen once. A remark on this clone: What it binds is unknown. A junction boundary mismatches the germline segment, possibly from a read error.

Overall study results and limits: A later analysis reportedly identified an Asian-associated ancestry cluster as carrying fewer N-insertions than the roughly 670-donor mean. In a later analysis, common viral pathogens appeared linked to several of the most significant clusters.

In germline, CDR1 is LGHNA, CDR2 YSLEER. This CDR3 region has 18 residues. Specimen: PBMCs. The receptor was isolated from a man between 18 and 29 years old in good health and CMV-seronegative. The rearrangement joins TRBV4-3 to TRBJ1-2; TRBD1 agrees at 10 bases. The CDR3 spells CASNQGQRTGGLSYGYTF. The CDR3 DNA sequence: TGCGCCAGCAACCAAGGCCAACGGACAGGGGGGCTATCCTATGGCTACACCTTC.